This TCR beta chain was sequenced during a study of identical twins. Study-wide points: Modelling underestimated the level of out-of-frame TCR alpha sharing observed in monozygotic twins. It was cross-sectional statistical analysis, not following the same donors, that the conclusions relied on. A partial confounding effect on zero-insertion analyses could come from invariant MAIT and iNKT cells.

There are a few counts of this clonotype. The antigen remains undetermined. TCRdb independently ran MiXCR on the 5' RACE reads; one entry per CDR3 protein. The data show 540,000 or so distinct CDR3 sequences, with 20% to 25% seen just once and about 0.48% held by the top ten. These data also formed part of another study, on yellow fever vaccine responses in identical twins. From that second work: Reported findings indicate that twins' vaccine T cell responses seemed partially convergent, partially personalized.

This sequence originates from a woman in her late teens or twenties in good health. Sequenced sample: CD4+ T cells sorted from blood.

Here the CDR3 DNA reads TGTGCCAGCAGCCCGGAGACAGTTAACTACGAGCAGTACTTC. This encodes CASSPETVNYEQYF. J is TRBJ2-7 and V is TRBV7-9; the D gene is possibly TRBD1 (5 bases). V was shortened by 5 bases and J by 3 bases, with 14 bases between the two germline ends. Per the germline V gene, CDR1 is SEHNR and CDR2 is FQNEAQ (reference sequence). This CDR3 contains 14 residues.